The clone carrying this TCR beta chain has more than one count but fewer than ten. TCRdb ran MiXCR on the 5' RACE reads and lists one entry per CDR3 protein. The table has hundreds of thousands of distinct CDR3 sequences, 10% to 15% seen once. CDR3 length: 14 residues. Looked up from germline, CDR1 is SGHKS and CDR2 is YYEKEE (reference sequence). V lost 4 bases and J 1 base, leaving 9 bases between the germline ends. This specimen belongs to a study of T cells after yellow fever vaccination. The TCR comes from a man aged 30 to 39 who received the YFV17D yellow fever vaccine. This material consisted of PBMCs, taken on the day of the yellow fever booster vaccination. V gene TRBV5-5 combines with J gene TRBJ1-5, with D possibly TRBD1 on 5 matching bases. CDR3 in amino acids: CASSLGVSNQPQHF. Written as DNA, the CDR3 is TGTGCCAGCAGCCTAGGGGTGAGCAATCAGCCCCAGCATTTT.